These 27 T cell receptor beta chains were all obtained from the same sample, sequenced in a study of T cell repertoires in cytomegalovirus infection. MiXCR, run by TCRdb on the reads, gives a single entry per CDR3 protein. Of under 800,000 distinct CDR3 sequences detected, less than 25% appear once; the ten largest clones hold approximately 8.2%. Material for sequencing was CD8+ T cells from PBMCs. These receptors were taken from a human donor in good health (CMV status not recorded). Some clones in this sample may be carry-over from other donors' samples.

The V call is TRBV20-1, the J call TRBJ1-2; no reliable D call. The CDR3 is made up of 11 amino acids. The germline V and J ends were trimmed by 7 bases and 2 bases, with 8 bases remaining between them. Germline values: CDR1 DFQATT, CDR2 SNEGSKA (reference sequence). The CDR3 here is CSGPRNYGYTF. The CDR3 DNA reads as TGCAGTGGCCCAAGAAACTATGGCTACACCTTC.

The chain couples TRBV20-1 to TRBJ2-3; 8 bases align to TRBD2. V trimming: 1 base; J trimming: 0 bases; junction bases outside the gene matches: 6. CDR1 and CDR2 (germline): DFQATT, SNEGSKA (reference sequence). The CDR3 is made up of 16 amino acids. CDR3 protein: CSARARTSPSTDTQYF. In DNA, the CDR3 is TGCAGTGCTAGAGCTAGGACTAGCCCTAGCACAGATACGCAGTATTTT.

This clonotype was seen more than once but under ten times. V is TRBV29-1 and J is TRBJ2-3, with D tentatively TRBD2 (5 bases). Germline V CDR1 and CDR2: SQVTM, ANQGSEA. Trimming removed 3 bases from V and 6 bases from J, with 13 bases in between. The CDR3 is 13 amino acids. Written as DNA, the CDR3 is TGCAGCGTTGAGAGCCCGGAGGAGGATACGCAGTATTTT. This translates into CSVESPEEDTQYF.

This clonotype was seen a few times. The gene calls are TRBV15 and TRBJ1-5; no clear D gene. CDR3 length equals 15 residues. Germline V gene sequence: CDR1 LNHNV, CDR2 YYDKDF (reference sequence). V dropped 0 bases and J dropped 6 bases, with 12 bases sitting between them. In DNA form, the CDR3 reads TGTGCCACCAGCAGAGATAAGGGCATCGGTCAGCCCCAGCATTTT. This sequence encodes CATSRDKGIGQPQHF.

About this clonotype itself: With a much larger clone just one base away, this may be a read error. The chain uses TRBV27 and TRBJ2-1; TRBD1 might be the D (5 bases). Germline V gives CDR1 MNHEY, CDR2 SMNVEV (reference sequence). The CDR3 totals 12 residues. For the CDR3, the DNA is TGTACCAGCAGGGCGACGGCCAATGAGCAGTTCTTC. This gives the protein CTSRATANEQFF.

Here the CDR3 reads CASSFLTENGELFF. CDR3 DNA: TGTGCCAGCAGTTTCTTGACAGAAAACGGGGAGCTGTTTTTT. J is TRBJ2-2 and V is TRBV6-2 or TRBV6-3; a weak D match, TRBD1 (5 bases). CDR1 and CDR2 from the germline V gene are MNHEY and SVGEGT. V shed 4 bases and J shed 7 bases, with 13 bases lying between them. The CDR3 is 14 residues long.

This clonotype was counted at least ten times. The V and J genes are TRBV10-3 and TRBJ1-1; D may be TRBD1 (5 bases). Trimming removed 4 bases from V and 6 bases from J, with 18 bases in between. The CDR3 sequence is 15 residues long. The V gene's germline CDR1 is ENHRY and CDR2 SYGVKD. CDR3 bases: TGTGCCATCAGTGTGGGACCTACATACGAGCCTGAAGCTTTCTTT. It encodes CAISVGPTYEPEAFF.

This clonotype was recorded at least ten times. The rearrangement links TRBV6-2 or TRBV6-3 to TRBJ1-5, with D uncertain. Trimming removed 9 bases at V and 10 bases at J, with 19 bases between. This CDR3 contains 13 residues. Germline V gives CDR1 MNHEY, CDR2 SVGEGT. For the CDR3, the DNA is TGTGCCAGTAGAAGTCAATCGGATAGACCCCAGCATTTT. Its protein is CASRSQSDRPQHF.

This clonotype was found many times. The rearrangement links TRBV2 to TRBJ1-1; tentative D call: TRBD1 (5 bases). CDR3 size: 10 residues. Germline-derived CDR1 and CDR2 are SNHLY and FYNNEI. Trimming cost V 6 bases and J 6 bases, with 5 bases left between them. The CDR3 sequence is CASRGAEAFF. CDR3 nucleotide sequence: TGTGCCAGCAGGGGGGCTGAAGCTTTCTTT.

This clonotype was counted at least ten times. CDR3 sequence reads: CASRGSSSNEKLFF. The CDR3 bases are TGTGCCAGCAGAGGTAGCAGTTCGAATGAAAAACTGTTTTTT. The chain combines TRBV12-3 or TRBV12-4 with TRBJ1-4, with D unclear. CDR3 size: 14 residues. V shed 6 bases and J shed 5 bases, with 13 bases lying between them.

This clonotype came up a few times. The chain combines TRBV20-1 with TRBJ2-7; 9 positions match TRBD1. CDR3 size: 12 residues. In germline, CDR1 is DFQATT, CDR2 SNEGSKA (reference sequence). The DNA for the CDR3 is TGCAGTGCTAGAGGCGGGACAGGGTTCCTACACGTC. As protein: CSARGGTGFLHV.

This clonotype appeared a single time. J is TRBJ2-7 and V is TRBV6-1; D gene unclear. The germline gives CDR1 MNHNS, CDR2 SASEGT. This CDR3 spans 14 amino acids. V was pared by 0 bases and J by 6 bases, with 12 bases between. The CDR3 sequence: CASSEAGPESEQYF. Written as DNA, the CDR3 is TGTGCCAGCAGTGAAGCTGGGCCAGAAAGCGAGCAGTACTTC.

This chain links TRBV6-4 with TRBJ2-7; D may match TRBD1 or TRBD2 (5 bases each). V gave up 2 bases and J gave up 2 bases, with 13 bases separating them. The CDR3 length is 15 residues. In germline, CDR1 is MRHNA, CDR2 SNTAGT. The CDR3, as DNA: TGTGCCAGCAGTGACCTAGGGGACCCACCCTACGAGCAGTACTTC. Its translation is CASSDLGDPPYEQYF.

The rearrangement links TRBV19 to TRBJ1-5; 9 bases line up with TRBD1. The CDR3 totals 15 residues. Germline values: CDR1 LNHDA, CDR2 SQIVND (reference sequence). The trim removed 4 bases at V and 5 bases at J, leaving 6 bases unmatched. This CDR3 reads CASSTRQGGHQPQHF. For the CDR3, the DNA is TGTGCCAGTAGTACTCGACAGGGGGGGCATCAGCCCCAGCATTTT.

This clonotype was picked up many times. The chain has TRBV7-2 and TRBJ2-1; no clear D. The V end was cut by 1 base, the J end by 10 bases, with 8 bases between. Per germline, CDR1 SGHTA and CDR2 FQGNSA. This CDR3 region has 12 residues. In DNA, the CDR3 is TGTGCCAGCAGCTTAGTCATATACGAGCAGTTCTTC. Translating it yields CASSLVIYEQFF.

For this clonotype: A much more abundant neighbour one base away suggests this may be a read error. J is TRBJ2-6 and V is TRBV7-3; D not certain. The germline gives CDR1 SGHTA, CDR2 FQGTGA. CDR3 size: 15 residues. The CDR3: CVSSERSSGANVLTF. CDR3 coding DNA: TGTGTCAGCAGCGAGAGGAGTTCTGGGGCCAACGTCCTGACTTTC.

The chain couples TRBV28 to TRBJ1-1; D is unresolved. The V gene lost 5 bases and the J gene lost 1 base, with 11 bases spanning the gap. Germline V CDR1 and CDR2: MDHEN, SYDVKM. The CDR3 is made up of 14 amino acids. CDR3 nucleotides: TGTGCCAGCAGTCCCACCTGGTCGAACACTGAAGCTTTCTTT. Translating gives CASSPTWSNTEAFF.

The CDR3: CASTSGGAGETQYF. CDR3 in DNA: TGTGCCAGCACCTCCGGCGGGGCGGGGGAGACCCAGTACTTC. The chain is built from TRBV4-2 and TRBJ2-5; a weak D match, TRBD2 (6 bases). Trimming pared 7 bases from V and 5 bases from J, leaving 17 bases between. CDR3 size: 14 residues. CDR1 and CDR2 from the germline V gene are LGHNA and YNFKEQ.

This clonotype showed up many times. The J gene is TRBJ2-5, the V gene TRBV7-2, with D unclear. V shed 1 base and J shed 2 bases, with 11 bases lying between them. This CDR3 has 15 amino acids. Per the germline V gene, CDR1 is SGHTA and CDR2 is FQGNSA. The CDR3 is CASSLDPMGQETQYF. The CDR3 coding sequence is TGTGCCAGCAGCTTAGACCCCATGGGGCAAGAGACCCAGTACTTC.

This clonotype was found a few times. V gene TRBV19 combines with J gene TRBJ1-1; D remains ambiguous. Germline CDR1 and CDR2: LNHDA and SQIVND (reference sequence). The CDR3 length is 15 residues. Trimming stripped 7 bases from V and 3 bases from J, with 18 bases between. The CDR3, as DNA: TGTGCCAGTACGGGCGTGAAAGGGTGGGACACTGAAGCTTTCTTT. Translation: CASTGVKGWDTEAFF.

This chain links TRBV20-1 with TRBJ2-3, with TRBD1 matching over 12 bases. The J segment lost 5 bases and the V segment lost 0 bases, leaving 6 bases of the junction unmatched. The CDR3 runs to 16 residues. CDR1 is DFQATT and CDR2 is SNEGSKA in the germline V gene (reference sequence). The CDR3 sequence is CSARDLGQGAKDTQYF. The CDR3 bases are TGCAGTGCTAGAGACTTGGGACAGGGGGCGAAAGATACGCAGTATTTT.

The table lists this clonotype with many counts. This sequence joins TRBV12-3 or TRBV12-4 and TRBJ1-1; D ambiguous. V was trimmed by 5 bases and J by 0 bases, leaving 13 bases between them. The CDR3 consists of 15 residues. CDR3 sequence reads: CASSTRNLMNTEAFF. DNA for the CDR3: TGTGCCAGCAGTACTCGGAACCTCATGAACACTGAAGCTTTCTTT.

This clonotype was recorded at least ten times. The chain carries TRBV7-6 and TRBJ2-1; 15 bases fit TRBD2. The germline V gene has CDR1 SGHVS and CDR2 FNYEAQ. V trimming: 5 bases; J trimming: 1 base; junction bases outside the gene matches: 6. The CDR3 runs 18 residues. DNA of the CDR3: TGTGCCAGCAGCCGGACTAGCGGGGGGGATTGGTCCTACAATGAGCAGTTCTTC. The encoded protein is CASSRTSGGDWSYNEQFF.

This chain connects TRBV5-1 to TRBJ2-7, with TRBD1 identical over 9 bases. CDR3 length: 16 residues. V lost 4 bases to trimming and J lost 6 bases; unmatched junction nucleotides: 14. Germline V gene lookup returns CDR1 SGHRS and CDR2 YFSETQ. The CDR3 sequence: CASSPRQGVFACEQYF. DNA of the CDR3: TGCGCCAGCAGCCCCCGACAGGGGGTCTTTGCCTGCGAGCAGTACTTC.

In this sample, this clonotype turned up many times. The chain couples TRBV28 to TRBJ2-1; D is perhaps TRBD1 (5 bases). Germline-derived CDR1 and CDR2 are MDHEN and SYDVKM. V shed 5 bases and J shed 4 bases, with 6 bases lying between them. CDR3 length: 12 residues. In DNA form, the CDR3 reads TGTGCCAGCAGTCCAGGGTACAATGAGCAGTTCTTC. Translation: CASSPGYNEQFF.

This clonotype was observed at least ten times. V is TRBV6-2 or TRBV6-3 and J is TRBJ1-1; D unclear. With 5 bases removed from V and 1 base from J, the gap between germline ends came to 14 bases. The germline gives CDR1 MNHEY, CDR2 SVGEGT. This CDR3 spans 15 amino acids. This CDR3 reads CASSPPLATNTEAFF. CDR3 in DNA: TGTGCCAGCAGTCCCCCGTTAGCAACGAACACTGAAGCTTTCTTT.

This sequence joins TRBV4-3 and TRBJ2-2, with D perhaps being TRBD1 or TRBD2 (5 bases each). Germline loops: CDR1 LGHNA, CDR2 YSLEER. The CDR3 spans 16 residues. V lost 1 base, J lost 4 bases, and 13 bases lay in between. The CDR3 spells CASSQVWGTSTGELFF. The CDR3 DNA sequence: TGCGCCAGCAGCCAAGTTTGGGGGACCAGCACCGGGGAGCTGTTTTTT.